This T cell receptor (beta chain) was obtained from a study of cytomegalovirus exposure and HLA in healthy donors. The CDR3 is made up of 14 amino acids. Trimming removed 6 bases at V and 2 bases at J, with 10 bases between. Germline CDR1 reads MNHEY; CDR2 reads SVGAGI. Comment on this clone: The antigen is not known.

PCR employed 60 Vbeta and 13 Jbeta primers. Some clones are missing from TCRdb's copy, which holds only in-frame ones; the method was immunoSEQ multiplex PCR. The sample carries 150,000 to 200,000 clones, around 80% recorded once. Points from the study as a whole: Rarity marked most TCR sequences, yet some public TCRs occurred in many donors.

The TCR sequence derives from a young woman in good health and CMV-seropositive. Sequenced material: PBMCs. The chain carries TRBV6-5 and TRBJ1-4; D is unresolved. The CDR3 region is CASSPTDTNEKLFF. CDR3 in DNA: TGTGCCAGCAGCCCCACAGACACTAATGAAAAACTGTTTTTT.